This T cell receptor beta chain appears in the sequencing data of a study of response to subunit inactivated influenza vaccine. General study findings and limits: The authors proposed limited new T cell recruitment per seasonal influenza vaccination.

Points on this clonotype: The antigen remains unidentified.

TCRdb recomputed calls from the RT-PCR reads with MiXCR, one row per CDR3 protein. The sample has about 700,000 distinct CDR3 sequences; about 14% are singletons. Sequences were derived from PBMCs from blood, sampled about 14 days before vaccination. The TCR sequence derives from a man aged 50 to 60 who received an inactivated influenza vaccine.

The CDR3 protein is CASSPAGFSLETQYF. The CDR3 DNA sequence: TGTGCCAGCTCACCGGCAGGGTTCTCGTTAGAGACCCAGTACTTC. The V gene is TRBV18, the J gene TRBJ2-5, with D perhaps TRBD1 (5 bases). The CDR3 length is 15 residues. Trimming removed 3 bases from V and 4 bases from J, with 15 bases in between. Germline V gives CDR1 KGHSH, CDR2 LQKENI.